The sample holds many counts of the clone carrying this T cell receptor (beta chain). Germline V gene sequence: CDR1 MNHEY, CDR2 SVGAGI. This CDR3 is 14 amino acids long. The V gene lost 6 bases and the J gene lost 5 bases, with 16 bases spanning the gap. Only in-frame clones appear in the TCRdb table, and some are missing; sequencing was by immunoSEQ multiplex PCR. The sample holds about 670,000 clones; about three quarters are singletons and the top ten take 1.8%. The sample is drawn from a study of shared clonotypes between healthy human individuals. The rearrangement links TRBV6-5 to TRBJ2-5, with TRBD1 as a possible D gene (6 bases). The clonotype comes from a woman in her twenties or thirties in good health. Sample: memory CD4+ T cells sorted from blood. The subset was: CD45RA-negative fraction. DNA for the CDR3: TGTGCCAGCAGCCCCCGGACAGTGCTGGAGACCCAGTACTTC. This codes for CASSPRTVLETQYF.